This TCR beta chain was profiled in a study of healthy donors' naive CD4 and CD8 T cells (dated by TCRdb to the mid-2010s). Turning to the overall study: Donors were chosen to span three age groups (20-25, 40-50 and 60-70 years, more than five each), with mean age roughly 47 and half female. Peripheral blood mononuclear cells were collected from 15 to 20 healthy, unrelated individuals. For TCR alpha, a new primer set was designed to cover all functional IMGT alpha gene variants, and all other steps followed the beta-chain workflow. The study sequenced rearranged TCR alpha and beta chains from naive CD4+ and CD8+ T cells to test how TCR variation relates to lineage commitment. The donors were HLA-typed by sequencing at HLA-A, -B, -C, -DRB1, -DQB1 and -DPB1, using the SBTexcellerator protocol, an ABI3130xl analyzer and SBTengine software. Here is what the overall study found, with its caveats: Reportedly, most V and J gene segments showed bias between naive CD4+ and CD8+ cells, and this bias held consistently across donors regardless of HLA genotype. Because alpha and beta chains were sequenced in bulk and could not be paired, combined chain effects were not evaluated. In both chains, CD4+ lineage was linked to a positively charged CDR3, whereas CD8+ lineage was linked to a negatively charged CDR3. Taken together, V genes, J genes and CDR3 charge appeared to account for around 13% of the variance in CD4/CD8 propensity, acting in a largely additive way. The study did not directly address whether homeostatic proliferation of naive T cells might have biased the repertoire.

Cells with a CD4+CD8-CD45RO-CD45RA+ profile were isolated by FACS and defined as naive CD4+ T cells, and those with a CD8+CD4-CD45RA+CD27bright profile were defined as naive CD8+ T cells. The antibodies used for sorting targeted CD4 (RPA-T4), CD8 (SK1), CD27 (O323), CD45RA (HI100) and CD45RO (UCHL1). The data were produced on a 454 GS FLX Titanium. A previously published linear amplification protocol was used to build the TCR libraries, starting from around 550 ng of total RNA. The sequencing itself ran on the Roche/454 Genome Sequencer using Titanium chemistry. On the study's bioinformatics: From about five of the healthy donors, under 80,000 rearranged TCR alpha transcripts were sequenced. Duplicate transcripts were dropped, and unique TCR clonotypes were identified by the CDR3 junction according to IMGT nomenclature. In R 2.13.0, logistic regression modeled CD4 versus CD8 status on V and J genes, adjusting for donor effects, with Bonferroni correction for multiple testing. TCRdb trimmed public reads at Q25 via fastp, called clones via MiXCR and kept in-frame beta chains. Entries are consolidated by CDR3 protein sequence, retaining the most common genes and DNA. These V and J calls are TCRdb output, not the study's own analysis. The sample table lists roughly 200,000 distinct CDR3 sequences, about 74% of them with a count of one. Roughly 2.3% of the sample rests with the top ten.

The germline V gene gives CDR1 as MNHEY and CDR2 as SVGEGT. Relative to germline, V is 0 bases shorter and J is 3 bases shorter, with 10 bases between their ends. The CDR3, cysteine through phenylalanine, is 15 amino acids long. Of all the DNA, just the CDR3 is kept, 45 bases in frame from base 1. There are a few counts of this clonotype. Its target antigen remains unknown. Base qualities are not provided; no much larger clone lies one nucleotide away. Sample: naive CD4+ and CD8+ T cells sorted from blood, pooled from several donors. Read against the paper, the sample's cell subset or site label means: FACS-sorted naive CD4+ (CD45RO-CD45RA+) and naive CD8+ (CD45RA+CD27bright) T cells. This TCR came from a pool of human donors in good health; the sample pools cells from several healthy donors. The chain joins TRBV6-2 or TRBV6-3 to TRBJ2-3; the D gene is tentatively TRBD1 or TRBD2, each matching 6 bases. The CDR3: CASSYSQGRTDTQYF. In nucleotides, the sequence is TGTGCCAGCAGTTACTCCCAGGGGAGGACAGATACGCAGTATTTT.